Listed below are T cell receptor beta chains from one sample, sequenced in a study of T cells in localized non-small cell lung cancer. Profiling relied on immunoSEQ multiplex PCR, and the TCRdb table lists in-frame clones only, not all of them. The sample holds just under 80,000 clones, more than 75% seen once. The specimen was peripheral blood, collected before any cancer treatment. The receptors were sampled from a female donor older than 55 with stage I lung adenocarcinoma. CDR3s include the opening cysteine and the closing phenylalanine or tryptophan. Each record gives: V gene, CDR3 length, J gene, clone size, D gene, CDR3 protein, CDR3 DNA. The D gene is left open where the match is weak. Not every row has a clone size; where given, it reads once, few, many or a size class.

TRBV14	14	TRBJ1-6	-	-	CASSQDGNYSPLHF	TGTGCCAGCAGCCAAGATGGAAACTATTCACCCCTCCACTTT
TRBV6-1	16	TRBJ2-7	-	-	CASSEVGPRGVFEQYF	TGTGCCAGCAGTGAAGTGGGGCCCCGGGGAGTCTTCGAGCAGTACTTC
TRBV7-8	21	TRBJ2-7	-	-	CASSLARLNPTERRRDYEQYF	TGTGCCAGCAGCTTAGCCCGGTTGAACCCGACGGAGCGGCGGAGGGACTACGAGCAGTACTTC
TRBV4-2	16	TRBJ2-5	-	TRBD2	CASSQDSRGGRETQYF	TGTGCCAGCAGCCAAGACTCGCGGGGGGGTAGGGAGACCCAGTACTTC
TRBV19	16	TRBJ2-2	-	-	CASTSASGLGTGELFF	-
TRBV7-9	15	TRBJ1-1	once	-	CASRRSQGVNTEAFF	TGTGCCAGCAGACGGAGCCAGGGCGTGAACACTGAAGCTTTCTTT
TRBV7-9	16	TRBJ2-4	few	-	CASSLGGPPAKNIQYF	TGTGCCAGCAGCTTAGGGGGGCCCCCGGCCAAAAACATTCAGTACTTC
TRBV4-2	17	TRBJ1-5	-	-	CASSQKGTGPNNQPQHF	TGTGCCAGCAGCCAAAAAGGGACCGGCCCTAACAATCAGCCCCAGCATTTT
TRBV15	13	TRBJ2-1	-	TRBD2	CATSRGTSGGQFF	TGTGCCACCAGCAGGGGGACTAGCGGGGGACAGTTCTTC
TRBV29-1	14	TRBJ1-2	many	-	CSVEVVDGGHGYTF	TGCAGCGTTGAAGTGGTTGATGGGGGGCACGGCTACACCTTC
TRBV5-1	12	TRBJ2-7	few	-	CASSSEGYEQYF	TGCGCCAGCAGCTCGGAAGGGTACGAGCAGTACTTC
TRBV13	16	TRBJ2-3	-	TRBD2	CASSPRIAGAVDTQYF	TGTGCCAGCAGCCCCAGAATAGCGGGAGCGGTAGATACGCAGTATTTT
TRBV20-1	11	TRBJ2-3	-	TRBD2	CSAGAGGTQYF	TGCAGTGCTGGGGCGGGGGGTACGCAGTATTTT
TRBV28	15	TRBJ2-6	-	-	CASGASGAGANVLTF	TGTGCCAGCGGAGCCTCGGGGGCTGGGGCCAACGTCCTGACTTTC
TRBV28	14	TRBJ2-1	-	TRBD1	CASSKGQPYNEQFF	TGTGCCAGCAGTAAGGGACAGCCCTACAATGAGCAGTTCTTC
TRBV18	15	TRBJ1-6	-	-	CASSPQGVGNSPLHF	TGTGCCAGCTCACCACAGGGGGTAGGTAATTCACCCCTCCACTTT
TRBV6-4	13	TRBJ2-7	-	-	CASSESTGMEQYF	TGTGCCAGCAGTGAGTCCACAGGGATGGAGCAGTACTTC
TRBV9	12	TRBJ2-1	-	-	CASSVGAVEQFF	TGTGCCAGCAGCGTAGGCGCGGTGGAGCAGTTCTTC
TRBV5-1	11	TRBJ2-5	few	-	CASSLDETQYF	TGCGCCAGCAGCTTGGATGAGACCCAGTACTTC
TRBV6-1	14	TRBJ2-1	-	-	CASSEPGRSNEQFF	TGTGCCAGCAGTGAACCAGGACGGAGCAATGAGCAGTTCTTC